The T cell receptor (beta chain) under discussion was sequenced for a study of monozygotic twins with inflammatory bowel disease. The length of the CDR3 is 16 residues. Germline-derived CDR1 and CDR2 are MNHEY and SVGAGI. Incorporation of UMIs carrying a 6-nucleotide sample barcode was performed by template switching. TCRdb re-called the 5' RACE reads; one entry per CDR3 protein, DNA not given. This sample contains about 420,000 distinct CDR3 sequences. Study results and limitations: It was in IBD patients that TCRbeta diversity (inverse Simpson) was lower than in healthy co-twins. Discordant twins had repertoire similarity that did not differ from that of concordant twins, possibly from limited power.

Comments on this clonotype: The antigen is not known.

This TCR came from a human donor with ulcerative colitis or Crohn's disease, or a healthy co-twin of an affected twin (not recorded which). The sequencing input was blood. The chain carries TRBV6-5 and TRBJ2-3; TCRdb designates TRBD2, a call that cannot be tested without DNA. The CDR3 here is CASSYSGTSDTDTQYF.